The entry that follows covers one T cell receptor (beta chain) sequence. Its antigen is unknown. This may be a read error: a much more frequent sequence differs by one nucleotide. Germline lookup yields CDR1 MNHNY and CDR2 SVGAGI (reference sequence). The CDR3 is 17 amino acids. V lost 0 bases to trimming and J lost 2 bases, with 16 bases between them. The source of the sample is a study of blood T cells in healthy people across ages. With a J-beta primer mix and a sample-barcoded 5' primer, a second PCR ran about 7 to 11 cycles. TCRdb re-derived calls from the 5' RACE reads in MiXCR, one entry per CDR3 protein. This sample carries approximately 700,000 distinct CDR3 sequences, 32% of them seen once, and the ten largest clones take 15%. The authors drew about 10 milliliters of peripheral blood from each donor. Broader study findings: PBMCs that were unsorted prevented a conclusive naive versus antigen-experienced comparison.

This TCR came from a woman of 80 years or more in good health. The V call is TRBV6-6, the J call TRBJ2-5; weak D call: TRBD2 (6 bases). Sequencing input: blood. CDR3 in DNA: TGTGCCAGCAGTTACTCACCCATAGGGACTTCACAAGAGACCCAGTACTTC. Protein product: CASSYSPIGTSQETQYF.